A selection of T cell receptor beta chains follows, all from one sample in a study of cytomegalovirus exposure and HLA in healthy donors. The repertoire was sequenced with immunoSEQ multiplex PCR; TCRdb's copy has only in-frame clones and lacks some. The table has some 180,000 clones, more than 60% seen once; the top ten hold around 3.4%. The sequenced material came from PBMCs. The receptors come from a woman between 55 and 75 years old in good health and CMV-seropositive. Each CDR3 is given with its conserved first and last residue. D genes are given only for firm matches. Clone size is stated in some rows and not others, as once, few, many or a class when expanded.

j_gene	v_gene	abundance	d_gene	CDR3nt	CDR3aa
TRBJ1-2	TRBV6-8	-	-	TGTGCCAGCAGTTACTCCGGACAGACATTTGGATGCTACACCTTC	CASSYSGQTFGCYTF
TRBJ2-2	TRBV15	-	TRBD1	TGTGCCACCAGCAGAGCCGGGACAGGGGTCGCCGGGGAGCTGTTTTTT	CATSRAGTGVAGELFF
TRBJ1-1	TRBV9	-	-	TGTGCCAGCAGCGTAGGGAGGTCGGAGAACACTGAAGCTTTCTTT	CASSVGRSENTEAFF
TRBJ1-4	TRBV7-2	-	TRBD1	TGTGCCAGCAGCTTCTTCACCGGGACAGGGGGTGAAAAACTGTTTTTT	CASSFFTGTGGEKLFF
TRBJ2-7	TRBV9	-	TRBD2	TGTGCCAGCAGCGCGGGACGGGGGGGATGGGAGCAGTACTTC	CASSAGRGGWEQYF
TRBJ2-2	TRBV5-1	-	-	TGCGCCAGCAGCTTCCAAATTAGTTTGGGGCGTACCGGGGAGCTGTTTTTT	CASSFQISLGRTGELFF
TRBJ2-7	TRBV30	-	-	TGTGCCTGGTCAGGGAGGGAGCAGTACTTC	CAWSGREQYF
TRBJ2-4	TRBV28	-	-	TGTGCCAGCTCCTCCCGTAGGGGGAAAAACATTCAGTACTTC	CASSSRRGKNIQYF
TRBJ2-5	TRBV9	-	-	TGTGCCAGCAGCGAAACAAACGGCGGTGAGACCCAGTACTTC	CASSETNGGETQYF
TRBJ1-1	TRBV7-9	-	-	TGTGCCAGCAGCTTAGCCGGGAGGGTGGGGTGGGGGATGAACACTGAAGCTTTCTTT	CASSLAGRVGWGMNTEAFF
TRBJ2-5	TRBV5-1	-	-	TGCGCCAGCAGCTTGTTGGGGCAGGTAGAGACCCAGTACTTC	CASSLLGQVETQYF
TRBJ2-2	TRBV5-1	once	TRBD2	TGCGCCAGCAGACGATGGACTAGCGGGGTCACCGGGGAGCTGTTTTTT	CASRRWTSGVTGELFF
TRBJ1-6	TRBV7-2	once	-	TGTGCCAGCAGCTTAATGACCGGGGGTCCCCTCCACTTT	CASSLMTGGPLHF
TRBJ2-6	TRBV30	-	-	TGTGCCTGGAGTGTACGAGGTTCTGGGGCCAACGGCCTGACTTTC	CAWSVRGSGANGLTF
TRBJ2-7	TRBV9	-	-	TGTGCCAGCAGCGTAGCCGGAGCCATAGGAACGGACAGCCGAGCCTACGAGCAGTACTTC	CASSVAGAIGTDSRAYEQYF
TRBJ2-7	TRBV29-1	once	-	TGCAGCGTTGACGGGTTGAGCAGCTACGAGCAGTACTTC	CSVDGLSSYEQYF
TRBJ2-1	TRBV19	-	TRBD1	TGTGCCAGTAGTTCTGGACAGGGGGCGTTCTACAATGAGCAGTTCTTC	CASSSGQGAFYNEQFF
TRBJ1-5	TRBV19	-	-	TGTGCCAGTAGTATCGCTCGGCCAGGGAATCAGCCCCAGCATTTT	CASSIARPGNQPQHF
TRBJ2-7	TRBV7-9	-	TRBD2	TGTGCCAGCAGCACCCTTAGCGGGCCCTCCTACGAGCAGTACTTC	CASSTLSGPSYEQYF
TRBJ2-1	TRBV5-4	-	TRBD2	TGTGCCAGCAGCCCCCAACTAGCGGGGAACAATGAGCAGTTCTTC	CASSPQLAGNNEQFF
TRBJ2-5	TRBV5-4	-	-	TGTGCCAGCAGCTTTAACTCCCAAGAGACCCAGTACTTC	CASSFNSQETQYF
TRBJ2-2	TRBV14	few	-	TGTGCCAGCAGCGCGGGACAGGGGTCAGCGGGGGGCGGGATCGGGGAGCTGTTTTTT	CASSAGQGSAGGGIGELFF
TRBJ2-3	TRBV28	-	TRBD2	TGTGCCAGCAGACCTCCTGGGACTAGCGGCGGTAGGGGACCTAGCACAGATACGCAGTATTTT	CASRPPGTSGGRGPSTDTQYF
TRBJ1-1	TRBV2	-	TRBD1	TGTGCCAGCAGTGACGCAGGGGGCACTGAAGCTTTCTTT	CASSDAGGTEAFF
TRBJ1-3	TRBV11-3	-	TRBD1	TGTGCCAGCAGCCCCGGACAGGGCCCAGGAAACACCATATATTTT	CASSPGQGPGNTIYF
TRBJ2-2	TRBV28	-	-	TGTGCCAGCAACCAATTAGGGGGCGGGGAGCTGTTTTTT	CASNQLGGGELFF
TRBJ2-6	TRBV7-9	few	-	TGTGCCAGCAGCTTAGTAGTTAGATCTGGGGCCAACGGCCTGACTTTC	CASSLVVRSGANGLTF